The clone carrying this T cell receptor (beta chain) came up many times. Its target is not known. The data were obtained in a study of T-cell reconstitution after alpha-beta-depleted transplantation in children. The TCRbeta library incorporated unique molecular identifiers. TCRdb itself ran the PCR reads through MiXCR, one entry per CDR3 protein. The repertoire holds about 150,000 distinct CDR3 sequences, around 10% seen once, with roughly 13% in the top ten. Study conclusions and caveats: Approximately two months post-transplant, alpha-beta T cells reportedly originated from several hundred expanded graft clones.

This specimen was PBMCs, taken before TCRalphabeta/CD19-depleted stem cell transplant. This clonotype was obtained from a boy aged 2 to 10 with acute myeloid leukemia, due to receive a stem cell transplant.

The CDR3 nucleotides read TGCGCCAGCAGCGCCCGACTAGCGGGATATTCAGATACGCAGTATTTT. Amino acids: CASSARLAGYSDTQYF. The chain combines TRBV4-1 with TRBJ2-3, with TRBD2 matching 11 bases. Germline loops: CDR1 MGHRA, CDR2 YSYEKL. The trim removed 5 bases at V and 4 bases at J, leaving 8 bases unmatched. There are 16 residues in the CDR3.